Sequencing of this TCR beta chain was carried out in a study of technical replicates of blood from a handful of donors. Produced via immunoSEQ multiplex PCR; TCRdb's table is partial and in-frame only. The sample includes about 59,000 clones, approximately 97% seen only once; the top ten take approximately 0.18%. V shed 4 bases and J shed 0 bases, with 10 bases lying between them. The germline CDR1 and CDR2 sequences are MDHEN and SYDVKM. The CDR3 length is 14 residues. The V call is TRBV28, the J call TRBJ2-7; unclear D gene. The sample consisted of T cells isolated from PBMCs. This TCR was recovered from a human donor in good health. The CDR3 sequence is CASSSYPSSYEQYF. In nucleotides, the CDR3 is TGTGCCAGCAGTTCTTATCCGAGCTCCTACGAGCAGTACTTC.